This T cell receptor (beta chain) was documented in a study of response to subunit inactivated influenza vaccine. Study conclusions and caveats: Few new T cells, the authors suggested, are recruited by each seasonal influenza vaccination.

The V end lost 6 bases, the J end lost 3 bases, and 17 bases lay between the germline ends. The CDR3 contains 16 residues. The germline CDR1 and CDR2 sequences are MNHEY and SVGEGT. Via MiXCR, TCRdb re-called the RT-PCR reads, giving one row per CDR3 protein. The sample records roughly 460,000 distinct CDR3 sequences, approximately 9.9% being singletons. This clonotype was seen a handful of times. Its antigen is not known. The clonotype originates from a man aged 45 to 65 who received an inactivated influenza vaccine. Specimen: PBMCs from blood, collected around seven weeks after vaccination. This chain connects TRBV6-2 or TRBV6-3 to TRBJ1-4; the D is unclear. CDR3 sequence (DNA): TGTGCCAGCAGCTATCGACCCCGGGCCTCTAATGAAAAACTGTTTTTT. As protein: CASSYRPRASNEKLFF.